This entry lists 25 T cell receptor beta chains sequenced from one sample in a study of blood T cells in healthy people across ages. It was with a sample-barcoded 5' primer and a J-beta primer mix that a second PCR of about 6 to 11 cycles was run. TCRdb itself ran the 5' RACE reads through MiXCR, one entry per CDR3 protein. The data show approximately 960,000 distinct CDR3 sequences, approximately 32% seen once. This same sample was also taken into another study, of T cells of mothers and their children.

Sequencing was carried out using blood. Source of these receptors: a woman aged 40 to 49 in good health.

The chain recombines TRBV6-5 with TRBJ2-3, with 10 bases fitting TRBD2. The germline V gene encodes CDR1 MNHEY and CDR2 SVGAGI. CDR3 length: 16 amino acids. V was clipped by 2 bases and J by 8 bases; unmatched bases: 10. The CDR3 is CASSYGMGSGGPTQYF. The CDR3 nucleotides are TGTGCCAGCAGTTACGGGATGGGTAGCGGGGGGCCTACGCAGTATTTT.

The rearrangement links TRBV29-1 to TRBJ1-2; no firm D call. CDR3 length: 8 residues. The germline V gene has CDR1 SQVTM and CDR2 ANQGSEA. The CDR3 DNA is TGCAACGGTGGGGGCTACACCTTC. It yields the protein CNGGGYTF.

At least ten counts were recorded for this clonotype. The chain employs TRBV12-3 or TRBV12-4 and TRBJ1-4; 7 bases match TRBD1. This CDR3 spans 15 amino acids. The junction had 5 bases not matched to a gene; V was cut back by 2 bases and J by 5 bases. CDR3 loop: CASSLTGTVNEKLFF. The DNA for the CDR3 is TGTGCCAGCAGTTTAACCGGGACAGTGAATGAAAAACTGTTTTTT.

A remark on this clonotype: A clone one base away is much larger, so this may be a read error. This rearrangement joins TRBV9 to TRBJ2-4; D gene ambiguous. The CDR3 has 14 amino acids. V was clipped by 0 bases and J by 1 base, with 5 bases between them. CDR1 is SGDLS and CDR2 is YYNGEE in the germline V gene. The CDR3 protein is CASSVEWAKNIQYF. The CDR3 DNA reads TGTGCCAGCAGCGTAGAGTGGGCCAAAAACATTCAGTACTTC.

The chain recombines TRBV28 with TRBJ2-4; a weak D match, TRBD1 (6 bases). The CDR3 consists of 15 residues. Germline V CDR1 and CDR2: MDHEN, SYDVKM. V was shortened by 6 bases and J by 15 bases, with 27 bases between the two germline ends. The CDR3 bases are TGTGCCAGCAGGAGAGCACAGGGAGTGTTCTACGAGCGGTACTTC. This sequence encodes CASRRAQGVFYERYF.

This clonotype was counted many times. This chain links TRBV10-3 with TRBJ2-1, with no clear D. V was clipped by 2 bases and J by 6 bases, with 11 bases between them. CDR3 length: 14 residues. The germline V gene encodes CDR1 ENHRY and CDR2 SYGVKD. CDR3 sequence reads: CAISEELRTNEQFF. The CDR3 DNA reads as TGTGCCATCAGTGAGGAGCTTAGGACCAATGAGCAGTTCTTC.

The genes are TRBV7-2 and TRBJ2-5; 16 bases match TRBD2. There are 17 residues in the CDR3. The V and J ends lost 5 bases and 2 bases, in that order; junction bases with no gene match: 5. The germline CDR1 and CDR2 sequences are SGHTA and FQGNSA. This CDR3 reads CASSQGLAGGRQETQYF. CDR3 bases: TGTGCCAGCAGCCAGGGACTAGCGGGGGGGAGACAAGAGACCCAGTACTTC. Full variable domain (missing parts from reference TRBV7-2 and TRBJ2-5): GAGVSQSPSNKVTEKGKDVELRCDPISGHTALYWYRQSLGQGLEFLIYFQGNSAPDKSGLPSDRFSAERTGGSVSTLTIQRTQQEDSAVYLCASSQGLAGGRQETQYFGPGTRLLVL.

This clonotype was counted ten times or more. The chain is built from TRBV24-1 and TRBJ2-5; TRBD2 matches 12 bases. The CDR3 sequence is 18 residues long. Germline V gives CDR1 KGHDR, CDR2 SFDVKD. V trimming: 4 bases; J trimming: 1 base; junction bases outside the gene matches: 9. CDR3 sequence (DNA): TGTGCCACCAGTGACCCCTCTCGGACTAGCGGGACCCAAGAGACCCAGTACTTC. This codes for CATSDPSRTSGTQETQYF.

The chain employs TRBV27 and TRBJ1-2; D perhaps matches TRBD1 (6 bases). Trimming took off 5 bases at V and 8 bases at J, with 18 bases between the two ends. The CDR3 covers 14 residues. The germline CDR1 and CDR2 sequences are MNHEY and SMNVEV (reference sequence). Written as DNA, the CDR3 is TGTGCCAGCAGTCTTATCACAGGGCCTTGGGGCTACACCTTC. Protein sequence: CASSLITGPWGYTF.

This clonotype has at least ten counts. The rearrangement joins TRBV5-5 to TRBJ2-3; the D is unclear. Trimming cost V 4 bases and J 7 bases, with 10 bases left between them. CDR1 SGHKS and CDR2 YYEKEE come from the germline V gene (reference sequence). The CDR3 extends over 12 amino acids. CDR3 nucleotide sequence: TGTGCCAGCAGCCTCCCCGAAAATACGCAGTATTTT. As protein: CASSLPENTQYF.

The chain has TRBV7-9 and TRBJ2-5, with D possibly TRBD2 on 6 matching bases. The germline gives CDR1 SEHNR, CDR2 FQNEAQ (reference sequence). Deletions cut 1 base from V and 2 bases from J, with 11 bases between. The CDR3 runs to 15 residues. CDR3 sequence (DNA): TGTGCCAGCAGCTTAGGAGCGGGCAGTCAAGAGACCCAGTACTTC. It is translated as CASSLGAGSQETQYF.

About this clonotype itself: Mismatch with germline at one junction end may stem from a read error. The V and J genes are TRBV7-8 and TRBJ1-2, with D maybe TRBD1 (6 bases). CDR3 size: 13 residues. Germline V lookup: CDR1 SGHVS, CDR2 FQNEAQ. CDR3 coding DNA: TGTGCCGGCAGCAAGGACAGCCTCTATGGCTACACCTTC. It yields the protein CAGSKDSLYGYTF.

This clonotype showed up just once. This chain connects TRBV7-3 to TRBJ2-5; possibly TRBD2 for D (6 bases). Trimming removed 5 bases from V and 2 bases from J, with 15 bases in between. This CDR3 has 15 residues. CDR1 and CDR2 from the germline V gene are SGHTA and FQGTGA. CDR3 DNA: TGTGCCAGCAGCACGGGACGGGGGAATCAAGAGACCCAGTACTTC. It translates to CASSTGRGNQETQYF.

CDR3 bases: TGTGCCAGCAGAGACACGGTTCTACGACCCCTCCACTTT. Its protein is CASRDTVLRPLHF. This chain joins TRBV2 and TRBJ1-6; unclear D gene. This CDR3 has 13 amino acids. CDR1 is SNHLY and CDR2 is FYNNEI in the germline V gene. V was pared by 6 bases and J by 12 bases, with 15 bases between. The entire variable domain, with the rest obtained from reference TRBV2 and TRBJ1-6, is as follows: EPEVTQTPSHQVTQMGQEVILRCVPISNHLYFYWYRQILGQKVEFLVSFYNNEISEKSEIFDDQFSVERPDGSNFTLKIRSTKLEDSAMYFCASRDTVLRPLHFGNGTRLTVT.

This clonotype was observed many times. V usage is TRBV9 and J usage is TRBJ2-1, with D perhaps assigned TRBD1 or TRBD2 (5 bases each). CDR3 length: 16 amino acids. Germline CDR1 is SGDLS and CDR2 is YYNGEE. With 0 bases removed from V and 0 bases from J, the gap between germline ends came to 10 bases. The chain's CDR3 is CASSVGWGNSYNEQFF. The CDR3, as DNA: TGTGCCAGCAGCGTAGGATGGGGGAACTCCTACAATGAGCAGTTCTTC.

V is TRBV19 and J is TRBJ2-4; D is ambiguous. The germline CDR1 and CDR2 sequences are LNHDA and SQIVND (reference sequence). The CDR3 is made up of 14 amino acids. Between the trimmed V and J ends, which lost 6 bases and 7 bases, there was a span of 16 bases. DNA of the CDR3: TGTGCCAGTAGCCCGCCCTGGCAGCTCAACATTCAGTACTTC. Its protein product is CASSPPWQLNIQYF.

This clonotype was detected a few times. This chain uses TRBV7-2 with TRBJ2-7, with D hard to call. Trimming removed 5 bases at V and 7 bases at J, with 15 bases between. The CDR3 sequence is 13 residues long. The germline gives CDR1 SGHTA, CDR2 FQGNSA. The CDR3, as DNA: TGTGCCAGCAGCGTGACGGCAGAGGTAGAGCAGTACTTC. Encoded protein: CASSVTAEVEQYF. Full variable domain (outside the CDR3, taken from reference TRBV7-2 and TRBJ2-7): GAGVSQSPSNKVTEKGKDVELRCDPISGHTALYWYRQSLGQGLEFLIYFQGNSAPDKSGLPSDRFSAERTGGSVSTLTIQRTQQEDSAVYLCASSVTAEVEQYFGPGTRLTVT.

This clonotype was found a few times. This sequence joins TRBV28 and TRBJ1-5; D perhaps matches TRBD1 (5 bases). Germline assignment: CDR1 MDHEN and CDR2 SYDVKM. The CDR3 is 16 amino acids. The ends were cut back, 6 bases at V and 4 bases at J, with 19 bases in the middle. The chain's CDR3 is CASRLGVRAGNQPQHF. The CDR3 coding sequence is TGTGCCAGCAGGCTAGGGGTGCGGGCTGGTAATCAGCCCCAGCATTTT.

In this sample, this clonotype turned up once. Compared with germline, one end of the junction differs, possibly owing to a read error. The chain has TRBV5-1 and TRBJ2-1, with unresolved D. The germline V gene has CDR1 SGHRS and CDR2 YFSETQ. This CDR3 contains 15 residues. CDR3 residues: CASSLVVDSCNEQFF. The DNA for the CDR3 is TGCGCCAGCAGCTTGGTCGTGGATTCCTGCAATGAGCAGTTCTTC.

The rearrangement joins TRBV19 to TRBJ1-2, with 10 nucleotides matching TRBD1. V shed 9 bases, J shed 10 bases, and the junction held 20 bases outside the gene matches. The CDR3 length is 16 residues. The V gene's germline CDR1 is LNHDA and CDR2 SQIVND (reference sequence). The CDR3 DNA reads as TGTGCCAGCGTCCCGGGACAGGGGCGGAGTCGGCGGGTCTACACCTTC. It codes for CASVPGQGRSRRVYTF.

This clonotype was recorded many times. This chain links TRBV6-5 with TRBJ2-7, with 7 bases identical to TRBD2. The J segment lost 1 base and the V segment lost 5 bases, leaving 5 bases of the junction unmatched. Germline V gene lookup returns CDR1 MNHEY and CDR2 SVGAGI. The CDR3 covers 14 residues. The chain's CDR3 is CASSDASGSYEQYF. DNA for the CDR3: TGTGCCAGCAGTGACGCTAGCGGTTCCTACGAGCAGTACTTC.

This clonotype was counted many times. This chain uses TRBV6-5 with TRBJ2-3, with 7 bases that match TRBD2. V lost 2 bases to trimming and J lost 2 bases; unmatched junction nucleotides: 7. Germline assignment: CDR1 MNHEY and CDR2 SVGAGI. The CDR3 extends over 16 amino acids. CDR3 sequence reads: CASSYDPGGLTDTQYF. Written as DNA, the CDR3 is TGTGCCAGCAGTTACGACCCGGGGGGTCTCACAGATACGCAGTATTTT.

This clonotype was recorded a few times. The V and J genes are TRBV20-1 and TRBJ1-5; no firm D call. The CDR3 has 13 residues. CDR1 DFQATT and CDR2 SNEGSKA come from the germline V gene (reference sequence). Trimming removed 5 bases from V and 7 bases from J, with 15 bases in between. CDR3 protein: CSAPRGWEQPQHF. CDR3 DNA sequence: TGCAGTGCTCCCCGAGGGTGGGAGCAGCCCCAGCATTTT.

The J gene is TRBJ2-3, the V gene TRBV20-1; TRBD2 matches 11 bases. V shed 4 bases and J 8 bases; nucleotides not matched to a gene: 8. CDR1 and CDR2 from the germline V gene are DFQATT and SNEGSKA (reference sequence). CDR3 length equals 14 residues. The CDR3 sequence is CSAKTSGGALTQYF. The CDR3 DNA is TGCAGTGCTAAAACTAGCGGGGGTGCACTTACGCAGTATTTT.

Written as DNA, the CDR3 is TGTGCCAGCAGCACTGGGACAGGGGTCGCTTTCTTT. Translating gives CASSTGTGVAFF. The J gene is TRBJ1-1, the V gene TRBV9; 10 nucleotides line up with TRBD1. The CDR3 loop spans 12 amino acids. With V trimmed by 4 bases and J by 11 bases, 5 bases remained unmatched. The germline gives CDR1 SGDLS, CDR2 YYNGEE.